The 8 T cell receptor beta chains presented below share a single source sample, sequenced in a study of blood T cell repertoires in COVID-19. The assay was immunoSEQ multiplex PCR, and TCRdb's table has in-frame clones only and misses some. This sample has roughly 180,000 clones, with approximately 85% found just once. Material: peripheral blood. The receptors come from a woman aged 60-75 years with acute or convalescent COVID-19.

The V gene is TRBV27, the J gene TRBJ2-5, with 7 nucleotides matching TRBD1. Germline V gene lookup returns CDR1 MNHEY and CDR2 SMNVEV (reference sequence). This CDR3 region has 14 residues. V was pared by 5 bases and J by 5 bases, with 8 bases of the junction left unmatched. CDR3 loop: CASSLTGARETQYF. In nucleotides, the CDR3 is TGTGCCAGCAGTCTAACAGGGGCGAGGGAGACCCAGTACTTC.

This clone was recorded a few times. The V call is TRBV5-4, the J call TRBJ1-2; 7 bases line up with TRBD1. The CDR3 has 14 residues. The trim removed 4 bases at V and 4 bases at J, leaving 7 bases unmatched. Germline-derived CDR1 and CDR2 are SGHNT and YYREEE (reference sequence). The CDR3, as DNA: TGTGCCAGCAGCGATGGGACAGACCCCTATGGCTACACCTTC. It translates to CASSDGTDPYGYTF.

The rearrangement links TRBV5-1 to TRBJ1-2, with 8 nucleotides matching TRBD1. The CDR3 covers 14 residues. CDR1 is SGHRS and CDR2 is YFSETQ in the germline V gene. V shed 4 bases, J shed 0 bases, and the junction held 2 bases outside the gene matches. The CDR3 spells CASSPDRANYGYTF. The DNA for the CDR3 is TGCGCCAGCAGCCCGGACAGGGCTAACTATGGCTACACCTTC.

The chain carries TRBV6-4 and TRBJ2-1; 10 nucleotides agree with TRBD2. V gave up 4 bases and J gave up 5 bases; unmatched junction bases: 5. The CDR3 is 15 residues long. Germline values: CDR1 MRHNA, CDR2 SNTAGT. The CDR3 spells CASSVIAGGNNEQFF. CDR3 DNA: TGTGCCAGCAGTGTGATAGCGGGGGGTAACAATGAGCAGTTCTTC.

This clone has just a few counts. This chain joins TRBV3-1 (or the pseudogene TRBV3-2) and TRBJ2-7; TRBD1 is a possible D gene (6 bases). The germline gives CDR1 LGHDT, CDR2 YNNKEL (reference sequence). The CDR3 has 13 amino acids. Trimming cost V 3 bases and J 1 base, with 7 bases left between them. This CDR3 reads CASSHTGSYEQYF. CDR3 nucleotide sequence: TGTGCCAGCAGCCATACAGGGTCCTACGAGCAGTACTTC.

This chain links TRBV28 with TRBJ2-5, with a weak D call TRBD2 (6 bases). The V end lost 4 bases, the J end lost 5 bases, and 17 bases lay between the germline ends. CDR3 length: 15 residues. Germline V gene sequence: CDR1 MDHEN, CDR2 SYDVKM. DNA for the CDR3: TGTGCCAGCAGTTCTCCGGGCAGGGCGGGGGAGACCCAGTACTTC. It codes for CASSSPGRAGETQYF. Drawing the rest from reference TRBV28 and TRBJ2-5, the complete variable domain is DVKVTQSSRYLVKRTGEKVFLECVQDMDHENMFWYRQDPGLGLRLIYFSYDVKMKEKGDIPEGYSVSREKKERFSLILESASTNQTSMYLCASSSPGRAGETQYFGPGTRLLVL.

The chain combines TRBV3-1 (or the pseudogene TRBV3-2) with TRBJ2-5; the D gene is possibly TRBD2 (5 bases). The CDR3 has 15 amino acids. Between the trimmed V and J ends, which lost 0 bases and 0 bases, there was a span of 8 bases. CDR1 and CDR2 from the germline V gene are LGHDT and YNNKEL (reference sequence). The CDR3 DNA reads TGTGCCAGCAGCCAAGATGGACTTAACCAAGAGACCCAGTACTTC. It specifies CASSQDGLNQETQYF.

The V gene is TRBV28, the J gene TRBJ2-1, with D maybe TRBD1 (6 bases). V dropped 1 base and J dropped 4 bases, with 8 bases sitting between them. Germline-derived CDR1 and CDR2 are MDHEN and SYDVKM. This CDR3 contains 14 residues. The CDR3 coding sequence is TGTGCCAGCAGTTTATCAACAGGGTACAATGAGCAGTTCTTC. Its translation is CASSLSTGYNEQFF.